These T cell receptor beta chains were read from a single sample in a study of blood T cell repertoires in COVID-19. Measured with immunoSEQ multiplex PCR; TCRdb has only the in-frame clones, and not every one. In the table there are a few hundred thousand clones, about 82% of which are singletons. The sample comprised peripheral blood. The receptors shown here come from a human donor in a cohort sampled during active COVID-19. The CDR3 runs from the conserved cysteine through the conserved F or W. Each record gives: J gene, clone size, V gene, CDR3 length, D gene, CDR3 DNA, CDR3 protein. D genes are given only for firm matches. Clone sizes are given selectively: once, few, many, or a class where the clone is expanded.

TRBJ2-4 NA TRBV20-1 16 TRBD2 TGCAGTGCTAGTGGTAGAGGGGCGGGGGTTAGAAACATTCAGTACTTC CSASGRGAGVRNIQYF
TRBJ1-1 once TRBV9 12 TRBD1 TGTGCCAGCAGGGGGGACAGAACTGAAGCTTTCTTT CASRGDRTEAFF
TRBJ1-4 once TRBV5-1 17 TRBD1 TGCGCCAGCAGCCGGGGACAGGGTGTGGGCGAGAGTGAAAAACTGTTTTTT CASSRGQGVGESEKLFF
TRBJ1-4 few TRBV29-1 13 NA TGCAGCGTTGGTTGGGCGCAGGGTGAAAAACTGTTTTTT CSVGWAQGEKLFF
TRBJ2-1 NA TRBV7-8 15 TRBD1 TGTGCCAGCAGCACCGGGACAGGGACAGGCAATGAGCAGTTCTTC CASSTGTGTGNEQFF
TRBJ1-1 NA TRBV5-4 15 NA TGTGCCAGCAGCTTGGCAACAGGTACCTCTAATGAAGCTTTCTTT CASSLATGTSNEAFF
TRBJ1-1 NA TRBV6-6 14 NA TGTGCCAGCAGTTCCCTCGGGATGAACACTGAAGCTTTCTTT CASSSLGMNTEAFF
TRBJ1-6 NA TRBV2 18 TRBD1 TGTGCCAGCAGTGAAAGAAGCGGACAGGGCGTTGATAATTCACCCCTCCACTTT CASSERSGQGVDNSPLHF
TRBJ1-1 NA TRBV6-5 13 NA TGTGCCACCCGAGGACAGAGTCTCACTGAAGCTTTCTTT CATRGQSLTEAFF
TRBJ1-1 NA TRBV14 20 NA TGTGCCAGCAGCCAAGATCCCCGGGCTGGGGCAGGGAAGTGGAACACTGAAGCTTTCTTT CASSQDPRAGAGKWNTEAFF
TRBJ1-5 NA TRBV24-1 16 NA TGTGCCACCAGTCCCGACAAACACGTGGGCAATCAGCCCCAGCATTTT CATSPDKHVGNQPQHF
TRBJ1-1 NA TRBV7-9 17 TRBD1 TGTGCCAGCAGCCCCCCCCTTCCAGGGGGCCTGGACACTGAAGCTTTCTTT CASSPPLPGGLDTEAFF
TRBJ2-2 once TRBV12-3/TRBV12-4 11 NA TGTGCCAGTATATCCACCGGGGAGCTGTTTTTT CASISTGELFF
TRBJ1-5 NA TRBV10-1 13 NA TGCGCCATCAAATACCAGGGCTGTCAGCCCCAGCATTTT CAIKYQGCQPQHF
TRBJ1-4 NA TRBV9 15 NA TGTGCCAGCAGCGTAGCGGAACAGCCTTATGAAAAACTGTTTTTT CASSVAEQPYEKLFF
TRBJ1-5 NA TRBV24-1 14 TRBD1 TGTGCCACCAGTTTACAGGGGTACAATCAGCCCCAGCATTTT CATSLQGYNQPQHF
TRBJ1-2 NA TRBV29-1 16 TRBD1 TGCAGCGTTGAAGATAACGGGACAGGGGGGAACTATGGCTACACCTTC CSVEDNGTGGNYGYTF
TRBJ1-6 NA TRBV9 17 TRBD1 TGTGCCAGCAGCGTAGAAGGACAGGGGAAGAGTAATTCACCCCTCCACTTT CASSVEGQGKSNSPLHF
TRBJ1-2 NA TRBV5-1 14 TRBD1 TGCGCCAGCAGCGAAGGACAGGTTTCGTATGGCTACACCTTC CASSEGQVSYGYTF
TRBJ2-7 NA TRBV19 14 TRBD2 TGTGCCAGTAGACGTAGCGGGGCATCCTACGAGCAGTACTTC CASRRSGASYEQYF
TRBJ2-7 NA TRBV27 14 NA TGTGCCGGACGAAGCGGGACGGGACACTACGAGCAGTACTTC CAGRSGTGHYEQYF
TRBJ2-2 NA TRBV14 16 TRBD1 TGTGCCAGCAGCCAAGTAGGGGGCTCGAACACCGGGGAGCTGTTTTTT CASSQVGGSNTGELFF
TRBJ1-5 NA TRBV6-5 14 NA TGTGCCAGCAGTTTGCAGGGTAAGGGTCAGCCCCAGCATTTT CASSLQGKGQPQHF
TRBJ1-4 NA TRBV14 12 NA TGTGCCAGCAGCCAAGCTCGTTCGGAACTGTTTTTT CASSQARSELFF
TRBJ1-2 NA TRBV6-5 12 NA TGTGCCAGCTACGGCAGGGACTATGGCTACACCTTC CASYGRDYGYTF
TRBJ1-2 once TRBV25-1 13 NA TGTGCCAGCAGCCTGGAGATTAACTATGGCTACACCTTC CASSLEINYGYTF